This T cell receptor beta chain was documented in a study of blood T cell repertoires in COVID-19. Overall study context: Researchers got acute and convalescent COVID-19 samples from the United States, Italy and Spain. From T cells, B-cell-depleted T cells, or PBMCs came the material, which was cDNA or gDNA.

Germline CDR1 and CDR2: GTSNPN and SVGIG (reference sequence). V was shortened by 5 bases and J by 4 bases, with 12 bases between the two germline ends. The CDR3 covers 12 residues. Per the study methods: By means of reference gene primer amplification, nucleated cell counts were estimated. Method: immunoSEQ multiplex PCR; TCRdb's copy keeps in-frame clones and lacks some. That table supplies the V and J calls and clone size; D and trimming were determined from the DNA. In the table there are around 100,000 clones, 75% to 95% of which are singletons. This receptor was identified in a human donor in a cohort sampled during active COVID-19. The rearrangement links TRBV30 to TRBJ2-7; TRBD2 might be the D (6 bases). Sequenced input: peripheral blood. The DNA of the CDR3 is TGTGCCTGGGACGGAGGAGGGTACGAGCAGTACTTC. Its translation is CAWDGGGYEQYF. Full variable domain (missing parts from reference TRBV30 and TRBJ2-7): SQTIHQWPATLVQPVGSPLSLECTVEGTSNPNLYWYRQAAGRGLQLLFYSVGIGQISSEVPQNLSASRPQDRQFILSSKKLLLSDSGFYLCAWDGGGYEQYFGPGTRLTVT.